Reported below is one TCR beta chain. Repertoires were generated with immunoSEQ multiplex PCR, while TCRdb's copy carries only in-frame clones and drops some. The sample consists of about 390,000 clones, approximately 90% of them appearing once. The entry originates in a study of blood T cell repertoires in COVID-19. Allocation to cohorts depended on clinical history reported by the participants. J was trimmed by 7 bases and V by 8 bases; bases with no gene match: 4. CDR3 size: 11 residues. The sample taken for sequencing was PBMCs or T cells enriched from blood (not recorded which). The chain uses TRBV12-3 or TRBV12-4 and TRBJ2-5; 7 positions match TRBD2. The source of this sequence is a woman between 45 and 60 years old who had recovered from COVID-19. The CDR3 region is CASRSGGTQYF. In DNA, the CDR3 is TGTGCCAGCCGGTCGGGGGGGACCCAGTACTTC.